This is a list of T cell receptor beta chains from one sample in a study of shared clonotypes between healthy human individuals. Produced via immunoSEQ multiplex PCR; TCRdb's table is partial and in-frame only. The sample contains about 1 million clones, approximately 76% of which appear only once. The sequenced sample was memory CD4+ T cells sorted from blood. Source of these receptors: a man younger than 35 in good health. The CDR3 runs from the conserved cysteine through the conserved F or W. D genes are given only for firm matches. For some rows the clone size is stated as once, few or many, or as a class when expanded; others skip it.

clone size	V gene	D gene	J gene	CDR3 protein	CDR3 DNA
NA	TRBV30	NA	TRBJ2-6	CAWRKTGSGANVLTF	TGTGCCTGGAGGAAGACGGGCTCTGGGGCCAACGTCCTGACTTTC
NA	TRBV2	TRBD1	TRBJ2-1	CASRGTVNEQFF	TGTGCCAGCAGAGGGACAGTTAATGAGCAGTTCTTC
once	TRBV19	NA	TRBJ2-6	CASSIDALSYVLTF	TGTGCCAGTAGTATAGATGCCCTTTCCTACGTCCTGACTTTC
NA	TRBV7-7	TRBD2	TRBJ2-2	CASSPLSGRGSGELFF	TGTGCTAGCAGCCCACTTAGCGGGAGGGGTTCCGGGGAGCTGTTTTTT
few	TRBV7-7	TRBD2	TRBJ2-5	CASSTSGGAQETQYF	TGTGCTAGCAGCACTAGCGGGGGGGCCCAAGAGACCCAGTACTTC
NA	TRBV14	NA	TRBJ2-6	CASRISGANVLTF	TGTGCCAGCAGAATAAGTGGGGCCAACGTCCTGACTTTC
NA	TRBV5-1	NA	TRBJ2-5	CASSLVGWGRQETQYF	TGCGCCAGCAGCTTGGTCGGTTGGGGGCGGCAAGAGACCCAGTACTTC
NA	TRBV7-2	NA	TRBJ2-6	CASNQGASGANVLTF	TGTGCCAGCAACCAGGGAGCCTCTGGGGCCAACGTCCTGACTTTC
many	TRBV13	TRBD1	TRBJ2-5	CASSYRTGAQETQYF	TGTGCCAGCAGCTACAGGACAGGGGCTCAAGAGACCCAGTACTTC
NA	TRBV11-3	TRBD2	TRBJ2-5	CASSTGLAKQETQYF	TGTGCCAGCAGCACGGGACTAGCGAAACAAGAGACCCAGTACTTC
NA	TRBV2	NA	TRBJ2-7	CASSAQYEQYF	TGTGCCAGCAGCGCCCAGTACGAGCAGTACTTC
NA	TRBV11-2	NA	TRBJ1-3	CASSFGTHTGNTIYF	TGTGCCAGCAGCTTCGGGACTCACACTGGAAACACCATATATTTT
few	TRBV19	TRBD1	TRBJ2-5	CASWAFTGEETQYF	TGTGCCAGTTGGGCATTTACAGGGGAGGAGACCCAGTACTTC
few	TRBV5-1	TRBD2	TRBJ2-4	CASSGTSGSNIQYF	TGCGCCAGCAGCGGAACTAGCGGGAGCAACATTCAGTACTTC
NA	TRBV4-1	NA	TRBJ2-2	CASSPILGELFF	TGCGCCAGCAGCCCCATTCTGGGGGAGCTGTTTTTT
NA	TRBV25-1	TRBD1	TRBJ1-6	CASSVSGTANSPLHF	TGTGCCAGCAGTGTTTCCGGGACAGCCAATTCACCCCTCCACTTT
few	TRBV10-1	TRBD1	TRBJ1-1	CASSERQGYTEAFF	TGCGCCAGCAGTGAGCGACAGGGATACACTGAAGCTTTCTTT
NA	TRBV19	NA	TRBJ1-4	CASRAGREKLFF	TGTGCCAGTAGAGCGGGACGGGAAAAACTGTTTTTT
NA	TRBV2	TRBD2	TRBJ2-1	CASSERASGSGDEQFF	TGTGCCAGCAGTGAAAGGGCTAGCGGGAGTGGAGATGAGCAGTTCTTC
NA	TRBV5-1	NA	TRBJ2-3	CASSSFGTRDGNTQYF	TGCGCCAGCAGCTCCTTCGGGACACGGGATGGGAATACGCAGTATTTT
NA	TRBV14	NA	TRBJ1-4	CASSQGTNEKLFF	TGTGCCAGCAGCCAAGGGACTAATGAAAAACTGTTTTTT
NA	TRBV4-2	NA	TRBJ1-6	CASSQAAGTYNSPLHF	TGTGCCAGCAGCCAAGCCGCAGGAACCTATAATTCACCCCTCCACTTT
NA	TRBV11-3	TRBD1	TRBJ2-1	CASSLSGTGGLLGQFF	TGTGCCAGCAGCTTAAGTGGGACAGGGGGTCTCTTGGGGCAGTTCTTC
NA	TRBV9	TRBD1	TRBJ2-1	CASSALQGAYNEQFF	TGTGCCAGCAGCGCCCTTCAGGGGGCCTACAATGAGCAGTTCTTC
NA	TRBV11-2	NA	TRBJ2-7	CASSLTGGRGSYEQYF	TGTGCCAGCAGCTTAACCGGGGGACGGGGCTCCTACGAGCAGTACTTC
NA	TRBV28	TRBD2	TRBJ2-7	CASSPPRGAREQYF	TGTGCCAGCAGTCCCCCGCGGGGGGCTCGGGAGCAGTACTTC
many	TRBV7-3	NA	TRBJ2-2	CASSPIGENTGELFF	TGTGCCAGCAGCCCCATTGGCGAGAACACCGGGGAGCTGTTTTTT